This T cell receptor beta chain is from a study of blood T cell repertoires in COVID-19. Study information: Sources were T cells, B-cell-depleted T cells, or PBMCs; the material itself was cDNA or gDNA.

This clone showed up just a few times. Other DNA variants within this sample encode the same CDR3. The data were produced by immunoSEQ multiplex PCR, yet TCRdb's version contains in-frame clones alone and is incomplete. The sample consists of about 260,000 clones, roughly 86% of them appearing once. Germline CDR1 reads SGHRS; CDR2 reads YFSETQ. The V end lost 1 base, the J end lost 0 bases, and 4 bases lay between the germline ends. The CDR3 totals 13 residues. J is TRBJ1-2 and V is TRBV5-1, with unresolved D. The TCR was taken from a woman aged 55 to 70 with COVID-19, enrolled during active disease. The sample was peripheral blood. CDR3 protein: CASSLSTNYGYTF. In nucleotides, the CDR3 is TGCGCCAGCAGCTTGAGCACTAACTATGGCTACACCTTC.